Detailed here is one T cell receptor beta chain. The antigen is undetermined. Synthesis of TCR beta cDNA relied on 5'RACE template switching carrying UMIs. Following a re-call of the 5' RACE reads, TCRdb has one entry per CDR3 protein and lacks DNA. The sample data list about 460,000 distinct CDR3 sequences. The data were taken from a study of T cells expressing NK-cell markers. Findings of the study overall: The CD3+CD56-NKG2C+ fraction was also led by these clonotypes in a handful of donors. Over 5 donors carried dominant NKG2C+ clonotypes that made up roughly 1.0-7.5% of their CD8+ T cells.

The sequencing input was blood T cells: a sorted CD56 or NKG2C T cell subset, CD4+ or CD8+ T cells, or bulk PBMC T cells (not recorded which). The clonotype comes from a woman between 45 and 60 years old in good health.

CDR3 sequence: CASSSDNREKLFF. The chain combines TRBV12-3 or TRBV12-4 with TRBJ1-4; TCRdb gives TRBD1 as the D gene, but with no DNA this cannot be confirmed. This CDR3 has 13 amino acids.